Described below is a single TCR beta chain sequence and its context. What it binds is not known. The CDR3 end is not reached by the read, which stops 3 residues before it; the germline J gene fills it in. This specimen comes from a study of T cells in women clearing cervical HPV infection. Study conclusions and caveats: Cases and controls were distinguished at AUC approximately 0.8 by richness and V genes. TRBV6-7 abundance was lower in cases than controls (around 0.11% versus 0.15%).

The CDR3 consists of 13 residues. Germline V gives CDR1 DFQATT, CDR2 SNEGSKA (reference sequence). V gave up 6 bases and J gave up 6 bases; unmatched junction bases: 9. Data came from immunoSEQ multiplex PCR; TCRdb stores just in-frame clones and leaves some out. This sample's clone table lists about 30,000 clones. The chain carries TRBV20-1 and TRBJ2-3, with TRBD2 matching 7 bases. The source of this sequence is a woman between 18 and 70 years old with a cervical HPV16 infection that either progressed to CIN3+ or cleared (not recorded which). Sequenced: blood buffy coat. CDR3: CSARAGVWDTQYF. The covered CDR3 bases are TGCAGTGCGAGGGCGGGAGTCTGGGATACG.